One and the same sample provided the 21 T cell receptor beta chains below, sequenced in a study of Graves' ophthalmopathy and Graves' hyperthyroidism. Amplified TCR beta CDR3 regions were obtained using RNA transcripts as template. RT-PCR with HTBI primers came first, then second-round multiplex PCR. From the multiplex PCR reads, TCRdb called clonotypes with MiXCR, one entry per CDR3 protein. The sample has about 740,000 distinct CDR3 sequences, around 40% seen once. Source material: peripheral blood. These receptors originate from an adult man with Graves' ophthalmopathy.

This clonotype was observed a few times. J is TRBJ2-3 and V is TRBV7-9, with 8 nucleotides matching TRBD1. Germline V lookup: CDR1 SEHNR, CDR2 FQNEAQ (reference sequence). Trimming cost V 5 bases and J 6 bases; bases outside gene matches: 7. The CDR3 has 14 amino acids. In DNA, the CDR3 is TGTGCCAGCAGCACGACAGGGGCTGGGGATACGCAGTATTTT. It translates to CASSTTGAGDTQYF.

This clonotype was observed many times. The chain combines TRBV12-3 or TRBV12-4 with TRBJ1-1; 7 bases align to TRBD1. V gave up 5 bases and J gave up 7 bases; unmatched junction bases: 4. There are 12 residues in the CDR3. The CDR3 DNA reads as TGTGCCAGCAGTACGGACAGGTATGAAGCTTTCTTT. Translation gives CASSTDRYEAFF.

This chain uses TRBV10-3 with TRBJ1-2; D is uncertain. The V gene's germline CDR1 is ENHRY and CDR2 SYGVKD. Trimming shortened V by 6 bases and J by 12 bases, and 11 bases separated the two germline ends. CDR3 length: 10 amino acids. CDR3 coding DNA: TGTGCCATCAGGGGATCTGCGAACACCTTC. Its translation: CAIRGSANTF.

This chain connects TRBV24-1 to TRBJ1-5; D is ambiguous. The germline V gene has CDR1 KGHDR and CDR2 SFDVKD. The V gene lost 12 bases and the J gene lost 3 bases, with 14 bases spanning the gap. The CDR3 consists of 13 residues. CDR3 sequence reads: CAWRHGYNQPQHF. CDR3 sequence (DNA): TGTGCCTGGAGACACGGATACAATCAGCCCCAGCATTTT.

In this sample, this clonotype turned up many times. The J gene is TRBJ1-6, the V gene TRBV9; TRBD1 is a possible D gene (6 bases). Trimming took 3 bases from V and 4 from J, leaving 17 bases between them. Germline V CDR1 and CDR2: SGDLS, YYNGEE. This CDR3 is 17 amino acids long. In DNA form, the CDR3 reads TGTGCCAGCAGCGGGAACAGGGAATCGGGATATAATTCACCCCTCCACTTT. Residues: CASSGNRESGYNSPLHF.

About this clonotype itself: A read error may account for a junction end that differs from germline. This chain uses TRBV5-1 with TRBJ1-6; 7 bases map to TRBD1. This CDR3 has 14 amino acids. CDR1 is SGHRS, CDR2 YFSETQ, per germline. The CDR3 reads CASRMGTDNSPLHF. The CDR3 DNA is TGTGCCAGCAGGATGGGGACAGATAATTCACCCCTCCACTTT.

This clonotype was found many times. CDR3 coding DNA: TGTGCCAGCGTGGGGGTGGGTAACTATGGCTACACCTTC. Its translation: CASVGVGNYGYTF. The chain joins TRBV25-1 to TRBJ1-2; possibly TRBD1 for D (5 bases). Trimming cost V 8 bases and J 1 base, with 11 bases left between them. The CDR3 runs 13 residues. Germline V lookup: CDR1 MGHDK, CDR2 SYGVNS.

This rearrangement joins TRBV7-7 to TRBJ2-5; TRBD1 agrees at 10 bases. The V segment lost 7 bases and the J segment 4 bases; nucleotides outside the gene matches: 9. The CDR3 contains 15 residues. In germline, CDR1 is SSHAT, CDR2 FNYEAQ (reference sequence). The CDR3 nucleotides read TGTGCCAGCACCCAAGGGACAGGGGCCGGAGAGACCCAGTACTTC. Translation: CASTQGTGAGETQYF.

This clonotype was counted only a few times. The chain carries TRBV6-6 and TRBJ2-5; weak D call: TRBD2 (5 bases). This CDR3 has 14 residues. Trimming took 4 bases from V and 2 from J, leaving 11 bases between them. Per the germline V gene, CDR1 is MNHNY and CDR2 is SVGAGI (reference sequence). The chain's CDR3 is CASSSLGLQETQYF. The DNA for the CDR3 is TGTGCCAGCAGTTCACTAGGACTTCAAGAGACCCAGTACTTC.

This clonotype was observed a few times. The junction and the germline gene differ at one end; a read error may be behind it. As DNA, the CDR3 is TGTGCCAGCAGTTCCACCCAGGGGGCTACTAACTATGGCTACACCTTC. Amino acid sequence: CASSSTQGATNYGYTF. The chain employs TRBV10-3 and TRBJ1-2, with TRBD1 matching over 8 bases. The CDR3 has 16 residues. Looked up from germline, CDR1 is ENHRY and CDR2 is SYGVKD.

This clonotype was counted only a few times. V is TRBV20-1 and J is TRBJ1-2, with a possible D match to TRBD1 (6 bases). Looked up from germline, CDR1 is DFQATT and CDR2 is SNEGSKA (reference sequence). The V end lost 6 bases, the J end lost 7 bases, and 15 bases lay between the germline ends. The CDR3 has 12 amino acids. DNA of the CDR3: TGCAGTGCCAGTATTACAGGGTCTGGCTACACCTTC. It specifies CSASITGSGYTF.

This clonotype was observed a few times. This chain joins TRBV10-3 and TRBJ1-3; the D gene is possibly TRBD1 (6 bases). V lost 2 bases and J 1 base, leaving 9 bases between the germline ends. Germline lookup yields CDR1 ENHRY and CDR2 SYGVKD. The CDR3 is 15 amino acids. The CDR3 DNA follows: TGTGCCATCAGTGAGGGGGGCCTATCTGGAAACACCATATATTTT. Protein: CAISEGGLSGNTIYF.

This clonotype was seen ten or more times. V usage is TRBV29-1 and J usage is TRBJ1-2; D call uncertain. Germline CDR1 is SQVTM and CDR2 is ANQGSEA. The CDR3 has 14 residues. The germline V and J ends were trimmed by 1 base and 2 bases, with 11 bases remaining between them. The CDR3 protein is CSVEGGGENYGYTF. CDR3 in DNA: TGCAGCGTTGAAGGGGGAGGAGAGAACTATGGCTACACCTTC.

This clonotype came up many times. The chain employs TRBV29-1 and TRBJ1-1; the D is unclear. The V gene's germline CDR1 is SQVTM and CDR2 ANQGSEA. The CDR3 length is 14 residues. Trimming cost V 1 base and J 1 base, with 10 bases left between them. DNA of the CDR3: TGCAGCGTTGAAGGAACCCCCAGGAACACTGAAGCTTTCTTT. This encodes CSVEGTPRNTEAFF.

The rearrangement links TRBV25-1 to TRBJ2-2, with D uncertain. V was pared by 5 bases and J by 4 bases, with 17 bases between. Germline V gene data show CDR1 as MGHDK and CDR2 as SYGVNS. The length of the CDR3 is 16 residues. The CDR3 DNA follows: TGTGCCAGCAGTTACGAATACCTTAGAAGCACCGGGGAGCTGTTTTTT. It codes for CASSYEYLRSTGELFF.

This clonotype was recorded at least ten times. This rearrangement joins TRBV7-9 to TRBJ1-3; 7 positions agree with TRBD1. The CDR3 has 16 residues. Trimming at V came to 5 bases and at J to 3 bases, leaving 10 bases not matched to a gene. CDR1 and CDR2 from the germline V gene are SEHNR and FQNEAQ (reference sequence). CDR3: CASSAYTGVGGNTIYF. The CDR3 nucleotides read TGTGCCAGCAGCGCGTATACAGGGGTCGGTGGAAACACCATATATTTT.

A note on this clonotype: Since a much larger clone is just one base distant, this may be a read error. The CDR3 ends on some other residue instead of the conserved phenylalanine or tryptophan, so this is likely a read error. This CDR3 is CASSEGNRVSSYTL. CDR3 DNA: TGTGCCAGCAGCGAGGGTAACAGGGTCTCGAGCTACACCCTC. This rearrangement joins TRBV2 to TRBJ1-2; weak D call: TRBD1 (6 bases). CDR3 length: 14 residues. V was cut by 6 bases and J by 9 bases, with 20 bases left in between. Per the germline V gene, CDR1 is SNHLY and CDR2 is FYNNEI.

The gene calls are TRBV2 and TRBJ2-7; D gene uncertain. CDR1 and CDR2 (germline): SNHLY, FYNNEI. The CDR3 is 13 residues long. V was pared by 6 bases and J by 1 base, with 10 bases between. In DNA form, the CDR3 reads TGTGCCAGCAGCTTACCTAGATCCTACGAGCAGTACTTC. It specifies CASSLPRSYEQYF.

This clonotype was counted ten times or more. This sequence joins TRBV7-9 and TRBJ2-7; 7 nucleotides line up with TRBD1. Trimming at V came to 3 bases and at J to 3 bases, leaving 5 bases not matched to a gene. The CDR3 runs to 14 residues. Germline V CDR1 and CDR2: SEHNR, FQNEAQ (reference sequence). In nucleotides, the CDR3 is TGTGCCAGCAGCTTGACAGGGTACAGCTACGAGCAGTACTTC. It translates to CASSLTGYSYEQYF.

There are many counts of this clonotype. The genes are TRBV19 and TRBJ1-6; 7 bases line up with TRBD1. The germline gives CDR1 LNHDA, CDR2 SQIVND (reference sequence). The V segment lost 6 bases and the J segment 10 bases; nucleotides outside the gene matches: 9. The CDR3 sequence is 14 residues long. The CDR3 DNA sequence: TGTGCCAGTAGCAAGACAGGGTCAGGGTCACCCCTCCACTTT. This codes for CASSKTGSGSPLHF.

This clonotype was seen a few times. The junction does not match germline at one end; this may be a read error. The chain combines TRBV24-1 with TRBJ1-5; 10 positions agree with TRBD1. The CDR3 runs to 17 residues. The germline V gene encodes CDR1 KGHDR and CDR2 SFDVKD. This CDR3 is CASSSAGTGVGTQPQHF. DNA of the CDR3: TGTGCCAGCAGTTCCGCCGGGACAGGGGTCGGAACCCAGCCCCAGCATTTT.